This entry lists 27 T cell receptor beta chains sequenced from one sample in a study of radiation and T cells in renal cell carcinoma. The time point: blood 2 weeks post-SBRT. Treatment defined: 15 Gy SBRT to primary tumor, nephrectomy 4 weeks later. TCRdb's copy holds only in-frame clones and misses some; the assay was immunoSEQ multiplex PCR. The repertoire includes some 120,000 clones, 88% of them detected once, and almost 6% sits in the top ten. The material sequenced was blood, taken from a patient whose treatment included radiotherapy and nephrectomy. These TCRs come from a woman in her 70s with renal cell carcinoma.

This chain joins TRBV5-1 and TRBJ2-1; D may be TRBD2 (6 bases). Germline CDR1 is SGHRS and CDR2 is YFSETQ. V lost 0 bases and J 3 bases, leaving 13 bases between the germline ends. This CDR3 comprises 16 residues. CDR3 sequence: CASSLAGAGDYNEQFF. The CDR3 DNA is TGCGCCAGCAGCTTGGCGGGAGCGGGTGACTACAATGAGCAGTTCTTC.

The genes are TRBV2 and TRBJ2-7; D is unclear. CDR3 length: 12 residues. Germline assignment: CDR1 SNHLY and CDR2 FYNNEI. Trimming pared 0 bases from V and 6 bases from J, leaving 6 bases between. The CDR3: CASSEAPSEQYF. In nucleotides, the CDR3 is TGTGCCAGCAGTGAAGCACCCAGCGAGCAGTACTTC.

This rearrangement joins TRBV18 to TRBJ1-5; no definite D call. The CDR3 is 13 residues long. Trimming pared 6 bases from V and 6 bases from J, leaving 12 bases between. Germline V gene data show CDR1 as KGHSH and CDR2 as LQKENI. CDR3 nucleotides: TGTGCCAGCTCGGAGCGGGTGGGTCAGCCCCAGCATTTT. It codes for CASSERVGQPQHF.

The chain has TRBV6-5 and TRBJ2-7, with 7 bases matching TRBD2. Germline loops: CDR1 MNHEY, CDR2 SVGAGI. This CDR3 is 13 amino acids long. The V and J ends lost 6 bases and 5 bases, in that order; junction bases with no gene match: 7. CDR3 loop: CASRRGTIDEQYF. CDR3 DNA sequence: TGTGCCAGCAGGCGGGGGACTATCGACGAGCAGTACTTC.

This clone showed up just once. The chain recombines TRBV30 with TRBJ1-5; D call uncertain. This CDR3 contains 16 residues. Germline CDR1 and CDR2: GTSNPN and SVGIG (reference sequence). Deletions cut 2 bases from V and 2 bases from J, with 16 bases between. CDR3: CAWSPRWGGGNQPQHF. In DNA, the CDR3 is TGTGCCTGGAGTCCCCGGTGGGGTGGAGGCAATCAGCCCCAGCATTTT.

This chain connects TRBV5-1 to TRBJ2-7; D might be TRBD1 (6 bases). The V end was cut by 0 bases, the J end by 0 bases, with 16 bases between. CDR3 length: 17 amino acids. CDR1 and CDR2 from the germline V gene are SGHRS and YFSETQ. The CDR3, as DNA: TGCGCCAGCAGCTTGGACGCAACAGGGTTCCACTCCTACGAGCAGTACTTC. Its translation is CASSLDATGFHSYEQYF.

This clone appeared a single time. The rearrangement uses TRBV2 and TRBJ2-4; D call uncertain. V lost 3 bases to trimming and J lost 0 bases, with 18 bases between them. The CDR3 consists of 18 residues. Looked up from germline, CDR1 is SNHLY and CDR2 is FYNNEI. Here the CDR3 reads CASSDRVFVVLAKNIQYF. In DNA, the CDR3 is TGTGCCAGCAGTGACCGGGTTTTTGTAGTCCTAGCCAAAAACATTCAGTACTTC.

The rearrangement joins TRBV19 to TRBJ2-1; 8 positions agree with TRBD2. J gave up 3 bases and V 6 bases, and 13 bases lay outside the gene matches. CDR1 and CDR2 (germline): LNHDA, SQIVND (reference sequence). The length of the CDR3 is 17 residues. CDR3 DNA: TGTGCCAGTAGCGCATCTAGCGGGCCATCGGTCTACAATGAGCAGTTCTTC. Protein sequence: CASSASSGPSVYNEQFF.

This clone was recorded a few times. The chain employs TRBV19 and TRBJ1-5; D uncertain. There are 12 residues in the CDR3. Germline loops: CDR1 LNHDA, CDR2 SQIVND (reference sequence). V lost 5 bases to trimming and J lost 6 bases, with 8 bases between them. CDR3 in DNA: TGTGCCAGTAGTGCCCTCGGTCAGCCCCAGCATTTT. This sequence encodes CASSALGQPQHF.

The CDR3 bases are TGTGCCAGCAGCTTGTTCAATGAAAAACTGTTTTTT. As protein: CASSLFNEKLFF. The chain employs TRBV7-2 and TRBJ1-4, with unresolved D. The CDR3 sequence is 12 residues long. The germline V gene encodes CDR1 SGHTA and CDR2 FQGNSA. The V gene lost 3 bases and the J gene lost 5 bases, with 4 bases spanning the gap.

The V gene is TRBV5-1, the J gene TRBJ2-2; possibly TRBD1 for D (6 bases). The CDR3 loop spans 15 amino acids. Trimming removed 4 bases from V and 0 bases from J, with 10 bases in between. Germline lookup yields CDR1 SGHRS and CDR2 YFSETQ. The CDR3 nucleotides are TGCGCCAGCAGCCCAGGGGCCTCGAACACCGGGGAGCTGTTTTTT. Protein sequence: CASSPGASNTGELFF.

V usage is TRBV7-9 and J usage is TRBJ2-4; D uncertain. From germline, CDR1 is SEHNR and CDR2 FQNEAQ (reference sequence). The CDR3 is made up of 15 amino acids. Trimming removed 4 bases at V and 0 bases at J, with 10 bases between. DNA for the CDR3: TGTGCCAGCAGCTCCGACCGTATAGCCAAAAACATTCAGTACTTC. This sequence encodes CASSSDRIAKNIQYF.

The chain is built from TRBV12-5 and TRBJ2-3; 12 nucleotides align to TRBD2. CDR1 LGHNT and CDR2 FRNRAP come from the germline V gene. The CDR3 extends over 15 amino acids. Losses at the gene ends were 8 bases for V and 3 bases for J; bases not matched to a gene: 6. CDR3 sequence: CASQVGTSGTDTQYF. In DNA, the CDR3 is TGTGCTAGTCAAGTCGGGACTAGCGGGACAGATACGCAGTATTTT.

The V and J genes are TRBV27 and TRBJ2-7; D gene uncertain. This CDR3 is built from 14 residues. V lost 6 bases, J lost 4 bases, and 16 bases lay in between. CDR1 MNHEY and CDR2 SMNVEV come from the germline V gene (reference sequence). The CDR3 nucleotides read TGTGCCAGCAGCTCCACACCCCGGGCTTACGAGCAGTACTTC. This gives the protein CASSSTPRAYEQYF.

This sequence joins TRBV4-2 and TRBJ2-3; 12 bases line up with TRBD2. V lost 1 base and J lost 4; bases outside the gene matches: 9. The V gene's germline CDR1 is LGHNA and CDR2 YNFKEQ. The CDR3 consists of 18 residues. The CDR3 nucleotides are TGTGCCAGCAGCCAAGCTGCGTCTAGCGGGGGGGCGGCAGATACGCAGTATTTT. This gives the protein CASSQAASSGGAADTQYF.

The chain links TRBV19 to TRBJ2-1; 11 bases map to TRBD2. Per the germline V gene, CDR1 is LNHDA and CDR2 is SQIVND (reference sequence). The CDR3 is 15 residues long. V trimming: 5 bases; J trimming: 7 bases; junction bases outside the gene matches: 7. The CDR3 here is CASSPLAGGRNEQFF. In DNA form, the CDR3 reads TGTGCCAGTAGTCCCCTAGCGGGGGGACGGAATGAGCAGTTCTTC.

The CDR3 DNA follows: TGCGCCAGCAGCACGGAAGTCAGGGGGCGCTTGTACGCTTTCTTT. Protein product: CASSTEVRGRLYAFF. V is TRBV5-1 and J is TRBJ1-1, with TRBD1 identical over 8 bases. This CDR3 region has 15 residues. CDR1 is SGHRS and CDR2 is YFSETQ in the germline V gene. J gave up 11 bases and V 4 bases, and 16 bases lay outside the gene matches. Variable domain in full (rest from reference TRBV5-1 and TRBJ1-1): KAGVTQTPRYLIKTRGQQVTLSCSPISGHRSVSWYQQTPGQGLQFLFEYFSETQRNKGNFPGRFSGRQFSNSRSEMNVSTLELGDSALYLCASSTEVRGRLYAFFGQGTRLTVV.

This rearrangement joins TRBV6-1 to TRBJ1-4; TRBD1 might be the D (5 bases). The CDR3 contains 15 residues. Trimming took 7 bases from V and 3 from J, leaving 15 bases between them. Germline CDR1 MNHNS, CDR2 SASEGT. Here the CDR3 reads CASNPWGRSNEKLFF. CDR3 bases: TGTGCCAGCAATCCCTGGGGACGCTCTAATGAAAAACTGTTTTTT.

The chain joins TRBV12-5 to TRBJ2-7, with a weak D call TRBD1 (5 bases). Germline lookup yields CDR1 LGHNT and CDR2 FRNRAP. The CDR3 spans 17 residues. Trimming shortened V by 0 bases and J by 2 bases, and 17 bases separated the two germline ends. In nucleotides, the CDR3 is TGTGCTAGTGGTTTGGTACCCCCGACAGTTTCTACCTACGAGCAGTACTTC. The encoded protein is CASGLVPPTVSTYEQYF.

This chain joins TRBV15 and TRBJ1-4; D is unresolved. Deletions cut 5 bases from V and 8 bases from J, with 12 bases between. This CDR3 has 13 amino acids. Germline V gene data show CDR1 as LNHNV and CDR2 as YYDKDF (reference sequence). The CDR3 DNA sequence: TGTGCCACCAGCTTTGGGCAGGAAGAAAAACTGTTTTTT. Amino acids: CATSFGQEEKLFF.

The chain couples TRBV9 to TRBJ2-3, with 11 bases fitting TRBD2. The CDR3 runs 17 residues. Losses at the gene ends were 3 bases for V and 3 bases for J; bases not matched to a gene: 9. Germline V gives CDR1 SGDLS, CDR2 YYNGEE. Here the CDR3 DNA reads TGTGCCAGCAGCGCCAAAGGACTAGCGGGCGGAACAGATACGCAGTATTTT. It specifies CASSAKGLAGGTDTQYF.

The CDR3 coding sequence is TGTGCCAGCAGTACGGGCGGAGGCTATGGCTACACCTTC. Its translation: CASSTGGGYGYTF. This chain connects TRBV6-5 to TRBJ1-2; D unclear. Germline CDR1 MNHEY, CDR2 SVGAGI. V gave up 5 bases and J gave up 4 bases, with 11 bases separating them. The CDR3 extends over 13 amino acids.

The chain has TRBV5-1 and TRBJ2-1; 10 bases line up with TRBD1. The CDR3 length is 15 residues. With V trimmed by 3 bases and J by 10 bases, 10 bases remained unmatched. The germline V gene has CDR1 SGHRS and CDR2 YFSETQ. The CDR3 spells CASSWGQGLLREQFF. Here the CDR3 DNA reads TGCGCCAGCAGCTGGGGACAGGGGCTCCTTCGAGAGCAGTTCTTC.

The chain couples TRBV30 to TRBJ1-6, with no clear D. This CDR3 region has 13 residues. V lost 7 bases and J 10 bases, leaving 17 bases between the germline ends. Germline V CDR1 and CDR2: GTSNPN, SVGIG (reference sequence). The CDR3 loop is CALPQEGNSPLHF. The DNA for the CDR3 is TGTGCCTTACCTCAGGAGGGAAACTCACCCCTCCACTTT.

CDR3 protein: CASSIQGSNQPQHF. DNA of the CDR3: TGTGCCAGTAGTATTCAGGGTTCCAATCAGCCCCAGCATTTT. V is TRBV19 and J is TRBJ1-5, with a possible D match to TRBD1 (5 bases). The CDR3 totals 14 residues. The V gene's germline CDR1 is LNHDA and CDR2 SQIVND (reference sequence). V lost 3 bases to trimming and J lost 3 bases, with 9 bases between them.

As regards this clone: This sequence may be a read error, since a much larger clone differs from it by one base. The V call is TRBV5-4, the J call TRBJ1-2; the D is unclear. Trimming cost V 0 bases and J 4 bases, with 7 bases left between them. The germline gives CDR1 SGHNT, CDR2 YYREEE (reference sequence). The CDR3 runs to 13 residues. CDR3 region: CASSLGRTYGYTF. The CDR3 bases are TGTGCCAGCAGCTTGGGGCGGACCTATGGCTACACCTTC.

J is TRBJ1-1 and V is TRBV5-1; TRBD1 aligns across 9 bases. The CDR3 totals 14 residues. CDR1 and CDR2 (germline): SGHRS, YFSETQ. Trimming cost V 0 bases and J 6 bases; bases outside gene matches: 3. The DNA of the CDR3 is TGCGCCAGCAGCTTGGGACAGGGGGGGCCTGAAGCTTTCTTT. Protein sequence: CASSLGQGGPEAFF.